Each of the 14 T cell receptor beta chains below was sequenced from the same sample in a study of T cell clones after liver transplantation. TCRdb's table, derived via immunoSEQ multiplex PCR, lists solely in-frame clones and lacks some. The data hold about 45,000 clones, with around 83% observed a single time. Sequences were derived from CD4+ T cells from blood, sampled 24 months after liver transplant. Receptor source: a human patient who received a liver transplant. T cells may partly derive from the graft donor.

The chain links TRBV30 to TRBJ1-1; D ambiguous. The V gene lost 3 bases and the J gene lost 11 bases, with 16 bases spanning the gap. The CDR3 consists of 12 residues. CDR1 and CDR2 (germline): GTSNPN, SVGIG (reference sequence). CDR3 residues: CAWSLGTPGAFF. The CDR3 nucleotides read TGTGCCTGGAGCCTAGGCACCCCCGGGGCTTTCTTT.

The chain combines TRBV10-3 with TRBJ1-2; D is undetermined. The CDR3 runs 15 residues. The germline V gene has CDR1 ENHRY and CDR2 SYGVKD. The germline V and J ends were trimmed by 1 base and 0 bases, with 9 bases remaining between them. The CDR3 sequence is CAISEFPGTNYGYTF. The CDR3 nucleotides read TGTGCCATCAGTGAGTTTCCGGGTACTAACTATGGCTACACCTTC.

The sample holds one count of this clone. The chain recombines TRBV19 with TRBJ1-5; a possible D gene is TRBD1 (5 bases). There are 21 residues in the CDR3. The V and J ends lost 6 bases and 7 bases respectively, with 37 bases between them. From germline, CDR1 is LNHDA and CDR2 SQIVND (reference sequence). CDR3 sequence: CASRFRDRVSFWEPEGQPQHF. DNA of the CDR3: TGTGCCAGTAGATTCCGGGACCGCGTCTCTTTTTGGGAACCCGAGGGGCAGCCCCAGCATTTT.

The chain couples TRBV27 to TRBJ2-7; 9 bases agree with TRBD1. The J segment lost 1 base and the V segment lost 7 bases, leaving 8 bases of the junction unmatched. The CDR3 totals 15 residues. From germline, CDR1 is MNHEY and CDR2 SMNVEV (reference sequence). CDR3 sequence reads: CASNSYRGQSYEQYF. The CDR3 nucleotides are TGTGCCAGCAACTCCTACAGGGGGCAATCCTACGAGCAGTACTTC.

This clone appeared once. This chain connects TRBV6-1 to TRBJ2-7, with D unresolved. The V end lost 8 bases, the J end lost 4 bases, and 12 bases lay between the germline ends. The CDR3 runs to 12 residues. The germline V gene encodes CDR1 MNHNS and CDR2 SASEGT. This CDR3 reads CASDDFRYEQYF. For the CDR3, the DNA is TGTGCCAGCGACGACTTCCGATACGAGCAGTACTTC.

The chain combines TRBV18 with TRBJ1-1; unclear D gene. CDR1 is KGHSH, CDR2 LQKENI, per germline. V lost 3 bases and J 5 bases, leaving 7 bases between the germline ends. The CDR3 is 12 amino acids. The CDR3 nucleotides are TGTGCCAGCTCACCCGGGGAGACTGAAGCTTTCTTT. Translating it yields CASSPGETEAFF.

This clone occurred a few times. J is TRBJ1-2 and V is TRBV29-1, with D tentatively TRBD1 (6 bases). Looked up from germline, CDR1 is SQVTM and CDR2 is ANQGSEA. The CDR3 is 13 amino acids. Trimming shortened V by 8 bases and J by 0 bases, and 13 bases separated the two germline ends. The CDR3 DNA sequence: TGCAGCTGCCGGGGGGCGGCTAACTATGGCTACACCTTC. It codes for CSCRGAANYGYTF.

The chain recombines TRBV18 with TRBJ2-4; 7 bases align to TRBD1. There are 16 residues in the CDR3. Germline values: CDR1 KGHSH, CDR2 LQKENI. The V segment lost 1 base and the J segment 0 bases; nucleotides outside the gene matches: 3. For the CDR3, the DNA is TGTGCCAGCTCACCACGGGACAGCCTAGCCAAAAACATTCAGTACTTC. Protein: CASSPRDSLAKNIQYF.

J is TRBJ2-3 and V is TRBV6-6, with D uncertain. V gave up 5 bases and J gave up 0 bases, with 9 bases separating them. The CDR3 length is 14 residues. Germline lookup yields CDR1 MNHNY and CDR2 SVGAGI (reference sequence). The CDR3: CASSPRASTDTQYF. CDR3 nucleotide sequence: TGTGCCAGCAGTCCCCGGGCAAGCACAGATACGCAGTATTTT.

This clone was seen once. The chain has TRBV5-1 and TRBJ2-5; TRBD1 or TRBD2 may be the D gene (5 bases each). Germline CDR1 SGHRS, CDR2 YFSETQ. V lost 0 bases and J 3 bases, leaving 12 bases between the germline ends. The CDR3 has 15 amino acids. The CDR3 DNA sequence: TGCGCCAGCAGCTTGGGTCCGGGACGGGAAGAGACCCAGTACTTC. As protein: CASSLGPGREETQYF.

This chain joins TRBV18 and TRBJ2-1; either TRBD1 or TRBD2 may supply D (5 bases each). V was cut by 2 bases and J by 6 bases, with 14 bases left in between. Germline CDR1 is KGHSH and CDR2 is LQKENI. The CDR3 extends over 15 amino acids. In DNA, the CDR3 is TGTGCCAGCTCACCAGTGACATCGGGGCCCAATGAGCAGTTCTTC. This translates into CASSPVTSGPNEQFF.

The chain has TRBV6-1 and TRBJ1-2; a possible D gene is TRBD1 (5 bases). This CDR3 has 14 amino acids. V lost 2 bases and J 2 bases, leaving 9 bases between the germline ends. From germline, CDR1 is MNHNS and CDR2 SASEGT. DNA of the CDR3: TGTGCCAGCAGTGAACCCCGGGACAACTATGGCTACACCTTC. Protein sequence: CASSEPRDNYGYTF.

The CDR3: CASSEKLARGAPQFF. In nucleotides, the CDR3 is TGTGCCAGCAGTGAAAAACTAGCCAGGGGGGCTCCGCAGTTCTTC. J is TRBJ2-1 and V is TRBV25-1; D perhaps matches TRBD1 (7 bases). Germline V gene sequence: CDR1 MGHDK, CDR2 SYGVNS. The length of the CDR3 is 15 residues. Trimming stripped 2 bases from V and 12 bases from J, with 20 bases between.

The V call is TRBV7-3, the J call TRBJ2-3; D gene uncertain. Germline CDR1 and CDR2: SGHTA and FQGTGA. The CDR3 contains 12 residues. Trimming shortened V by 4 bases and J by 2 bases, and 4 bases separated the two germline ends. CDR3 DNA sequence: TGTGCCAGCAGCTCGTCCACAGATACGCAGTATTTT. Protein: CASSSSTDTQYF. Supplemented by reference TRBV7-3 and TRBJ2-3, the full variable domain reads GAGVSQTPSNKVTEKGKYVELRCDPISGHTALYWYRQSLGQGPEFLIYFQGTGAADDSGLPNDRFFAVRPEGSVSTLKIQRTERGDSAVYLCASSSSTDTQYFGPGTRLTVL.